This TCR beta chain was identified during a study of blood T cells in healthy people across ages. Regarding the study as a whole: Researchers deemed the diversity estimates from one million T cells underestimates.

With a J-beta primer mix and a sample-barcoded 5' primer, a second PCR ran about 7 to 11 cycles. Tags on each cDNA molecule came from a template-switch adaptor with 12 random nucleotides. Each of the samples gave a minimum of 2.5 million paired-end reads that contained CDR3. TCRdb recomputed calls from the 5' RACE reads with MiXCR, one row per CDR3 protein. The profile shows approximately 850,000 distinct CDR3 sequences, 55% to 75% of them singletons. Germline CDR1 is MNHEY and CDR2 is SVGAGI. The CDR3 is 14 residues long. Trimming removed 10 bases from V and 7 bases from J, with 23 bases in between. A few counts support this clonotype. Its cognate antigen is unknown.

This TCR was sampled from a young man in good health. The sample comprised blood. The chain recombines TRBV6-5 with TRBJ2-7, with a weak D call TRBD1 (5 bases). CDR3 protein: CATFPLQRPGEQYF. The CDR3 DNA follows: TGTGCCACGTTCCCTTTACAACGCCCAGGGGAGCAGTACTTC.